This record covers a single T cell receptor beta chain. The junction does not match germline at one end; this may be a read error. The germline V gene has CDR1 SSHAT and CDR2 FNYEAQ (reference sequence). The CDR3 has 15 residues. Sequencing was performed with immunoSEQ multiplex PCR; in TCRdb, only in-frame clones are kept and a portion is missing. Of 200,000 to 300,000 clones listed, approximately 90% were seen once; the top ten hold 0.75% to 1%. The sample belongs to a study of blood T cell repertoires in COVID-19. This TCR was recovered from a woman in her thirties or forties who had recovered from COVID-19. Specimen: peripheral blood. The chain recombines TRBV7-7 with TRBJ2-1; D call uncertain. The CDR3 reads CASSLDSSTLNEQFF. The CDR3 DNA is TGTGCTAGCAGCTTAGATAGTAGCACCCTCAATGAGCAGTTCTTC.